The 17 T cell receptor beta chains reported below all come from one sample, sequenced in a study of cytotoxic CD8 clonotypes in ibrutinib-treated CLL. Produced via immunoSEQ multiplex PCR; TCRdb's table is partial and in-frame only. The sample holds over 200,000 clones, approximately 75% seen once. Sequenced material: PBMCs, taken after 12 months of ibrutinib treatment. These receptors were collected from a human donor with chronic lymphocytic leukemia.

V usage is TRBV2 and J usage is TRBJ1-4; no definite D call. V lost 3 bases, J lost 6 bases, and 8 bases lay in between. Per germline, CDR1 SNHLY and CDR2 FYNNEI. The CDR3 spans 13 residues. This CDR3 is CASSDKGDEKLFF. As DNA, the CDR3 is TGTGCCAGCAGTGATAAGGGTGATGAAAAACTGTTTTTT.

The rearrangement links TRBV5-1 to TRBJ1-2; 7 nucleotides agree with TRBD1. Germline assignment: CDR1 SGHRS and CDR2 YFSETQ. This CDR3 spans 15 amino acids. After removal of 0 bases from V and 6 bases from J, the junction contained 8 bases not matched to a gene. The CDR3 spells CASSLGQGPRDGYTF. DNA for the CDR3: TGCGCCAGCAGCTTGGGACAGGGACCGAGGGATGGCTACACCTTC.

The rearrangement links TRBV6-1 to TRBJ2-2, with D maybe TRBD2 (5 bases). CDR1 is MNHNS and CDR2 is SASEGT in the germline V gene. Trimming removed 8 bases at V and 4 bases at J, with 11 bases between. This CDR3 is 13 amino acids long. This CDR3 reads CASLRGATGELFF. The CDR3 coding sequence is TGTGCCAGCCTCCGGGGTGCCACCGGGGAGCTGTTTTTT.

The chain links TRBV10-3 to TRBJ2-7; D may be TRBD1 (6 bases). The CDR3 length is 13 residues. The germline V and J ends were trimmed by 6 bases and 6 bases, with 15 bases remaining between them. Germline CDR1 ENHRY, CDR2 SYGVKD. The CDR3 spells CAISKQGEGEQYF. In DNA, the CDR3 is TGTGCCATCAGCAAACAGGGTGAAGGCGAGCAGTACTTC.

The genes are TRBV6-5 and TRBJ1-3; D is undetermined. The CDR3 has 13 residues. Trimming shortened V by 6 bases and J by 3 bases, and 9 bases separated the two germline ends. The germline gives CDR1 MNHEY, CDR2 SVGAGI. CDR3 amino acids: CASSLGFGNTIYF. In nucleotides, the CDR3 is TGTGCCAGCAGCTTGGGATTTGGAAACACCATATATTTT.

The chain has TRBV18 and TRBJ1-5, with 7 bases that match TRBD1. Germline trimming cut 2 bases from V and 4 bases from J; bases unmatched to any gene: 11. Looked up from germline, CDR1 is KGHSH and CDR2 is LQKENI. There are 17 residues in the CDR3. Here the CDR3 reads CASSPGGGQGRNQPQHF. The CDR3 DNA follows: TGTGCCAGCTCACCAGGAGGGGGCCAGGGGCGGAATCAGCCCCAGCATTTT.

The rearrangement uses TRBV19 and TRBJ1-5; D is possibly TRBD1 (5 bases). The CDR3 length is 15 residues. Germline lookup yields CDR1 LNHDA and CDR2 SQIVND (reference sequence). The V gene lost 3 bases and the J gene lost 1 base, with 10 bases spanning the gap. Written as DNA, the CDR3 is TGTGCCAGTAGTATTGATTGGGGGAGCAATCAGCCCCAGCATTTT. Translation: CASSIDWGSNQPQHF.

This clone is a singleton in its sample. This CDR3 reads CASSQLLGSDSEAFF. The CDR3 coding sequence is TGTGCCAGCAGCCAGTTATTGGGCAGCGACTCTGAAGCTTTCTTT. The gene calls are TRBV7-9 and TRBJ1-1; D is undetermined. CDR3 length: 15 residues. CDR1 SEHNR and CDR2 FQNEAQ come from the germline V gene (reference sequence). V lost 5 bases and J lost 6, with 19 bases in between.

This chain joins TRBV9 and TRBJ2-5; 8 bases are a match to TRBD2. Unmatched junction bases numbered 6, after V lost 5 bases and J lost 3 bases. Germline V gene data show CDR1 as SGDLS and CDR2 as YYNGEE. The CDR3 contains 14 residues. CDR3 loop: CASSPGGREETQYF. CDR3 in DNA: TGTGCCAGCAGTCCGGGGGGGCGAGAAGAGACCCAGTACTTC.

This clone was found a few times. This chain connects TRBV30 to TRBJ1-2; TRBD1 might be the D (6 bases). The CDR3 is 14 residues long. Trimming cost V 0 bases and J 6 bases, with 14 bases left between them. Looked up from germline, CDR1 is GTSNPN and CDR2 is SVGIG (reference sequence). The CDR3: CAWSVLLQGDGYTF. CDR3 coding DNA: TGTGCCTGGAGTGTACTCTTACAGGGAGATGGCTACACCTTC. Filled out from reference TRBV30 and TRBJ1-2, the complete variable domain reads SQTIHQWPATLVQPVGSPLSLECTVEGTSNPNLYWYRQAAGRGLQLLFYSVGIGQISSEVPQNLSASRPQDRQFILSSKKLLLSDSGFYLCAWSVLLQGDGYTFGSGTRLTVV.

This sequence joins TRBV28 and TRBJ2-7; D remains ambiguous. CDR1 is MDHEN, CDR2 SYDVKM, per germline. CDR3 length: 17 amino acids. Trimming removed 2 bases at V and 2 bases at J, with 19 bases between. CDR3 sequence reads: CASSLVASVVIAYEQYF. In DNA form, the CDR3 reads TGTGCCAGCAGTTTAGTGGCTAGTGTAGTGATAGCCTACGAGCAGTACTTC.

This chain's CDR3 is CAATLEEEGWQPQHF. DNA of the CDR3: TGTGCCGCGACTCTCGAAGAGGAGGGGTGGCAGCCCCAGCATTTT. This rearrangement joins TRBV6-1 to TRBJ1-5, with D possibly TRBD1 on 5 matching bases. V lost 11 bases, J lost 7 bases, and 24 bases lay in between. The CDR3 runs to 15 residues. Germline V gene data show CDR1 as MNHNS and CDR2 as SASEGT.

With regard to this clone: Mismatch with germline at one junction end may stem from a read error. The genes are TRBV25-1 and TRBJ2-7, with D uncertain. Germline CDR1 reads MGHDK; CDR2 reads SYGVNS. The CDR3 covers 11 residues. CDR3 residues: CASCEGYEQYF. DNA of the CDR3: TGTGCCAGCTGTGAAGGCTACGAGCAGTACTTC.

The sample holds one count of this clone. J is TRBJ2-3 and V is TRBV11-1; D is uncertain. The germline V gene encodes CDR1 SGHAT and CDR2 FQDESV (reference sequence). V was pared by 1 base and J by 12 bases, with 17 bases between. The CDR3 runs 14 residues. The CDR3 DNA reads TGTGCCAGCAGCTTAGGATTGAAAGGCCCCCTACAGTATTTT. Translation gives CASSLGLKGPLQYF.

The gene calls are TRBV27 and TRBJ1-2; TRBD1 matches 8 bases. The germline CDR1 and CDR2 sequences are MNHEY and SMNVEV (reference sequence). The CDR3 totals 13 residues. The trim removed 6 bases at V and 10 bases at J, leaving 10 bases unmatched. CDR3 bases: TGTGCCAGCAGCCCACAGGGGGTTGACGACTACACCTTC. This encodes CASSPQGVDDYTF.

This chain links TRBV27 with TRBJ1-3; no clear D gene. Germline assignment: CDR1 MNHEY and CDR2 SMNVEV (reference sequence). Trimming took off 0 bases at V and 1 base at J, with 7 bases between the two ends. The CDR3 loop spans 15 amino acids. The CDR3: CASSLSGGSGNTIYF. DNA for the CDR3: TGTGCCAGCAGTTTATCGGGAGGGTCTGGAAACACCATATATTTT.

A word on this clone: A junction end diverges from the germline sequence, so it may reflect a read error. The V gene is TRBV27, the J gene TRBJ2-7; tentatively, D is TRBD2 (6 bases). Looked up from germline, CDR1 is MNHEY and CDR2 is SMNVEV (reference sequence). CDR3 length equals 13 residues. Written as DNA, the CDR3 is TGTGCCAGCAGTTTATATGGTAGCGGCCCCATGCAATTC. As protein: CASSLYGSGPMQF.